The table lists the clone carrying this TCR beta chain with a few counts. Its antigen is currently unknown. This CDR3 is built from 16 residues. V trimming: 3 bases; J trimming: 0 bases; junction bases outside the gene matches: 4. Germline V CDR1 and CDR2: MGHRA, YSYEKL. This record belongs to a study of response to subunit inactivated influenza vaccine. Regarding the study as a whole: Authors proposed each seasonal influenza vaccination draws in few new T cells.

TCRdb recomputed calls from the RT-PCR reads with MiXCR, one row per CDR3 protein. The table includes some 640,000 distinct CDR3 sequences, 11% to 15% detected once. This clonotype was obtained from a man over 45 who received an inactivated influenza vaccine. The chain links TRBV4-1 to TRBJ2-3; 9 nucleotides match TRBD2. Sample: PBMCs from blood, taken roughly 2 weeks before vaccination. CDR3: CASSHHLAGSTDTQYF. The CDR3 DNA sequence: TGCGCCAGCAGCCATCACCTAGCGGGGAGCACAGATACGCAGTATTTT.